What follows are 30 T cell receptor beta chains derived from one specimen sequenced in a study of shared clonotypes between healthy human individuals. Here immunoSEQ multiplex PCR was the method, and the copy in TCRdb shows in-frame clones only, minus some. The sample has 550,000 to 800,000 clones, over 65% seen once. Material: memory CD4+ T cells sorted from blood. The subset was: CD45RA-negative fraction. Receptors originate from a young woman in good health.

The genes are TRBV7-2 and TRBJ2-1, with 7 nucleotides matching TRBD2. The CDR3 contains 15 residues. Germline lookup yields CDR1 SGHTA and CDR2 FQGNSA. V was pared by 5 bases and J by 0 bases, with 4 bases of the junction left unmatched. The CDR3 nucleotides read TGTGCCAGCAGCCGCACTAGCGACTCCTACAATGAGCAGTTCTTC. Residues: CASSRTSDSYNEQFF.

The gene calls are TRBV4-2 and TRBJ1-1; tentatively, D is TRBD1 (5 bases). V lost 1 base to trimming and J lost 10 bases, with 22 bases between them. The CDR3 runs to 16 residues. The germline V gene encodes CDR1 LGHNA and CDR2 YNFKEQ. The CDR3 loop is CASSQGDSQDVSRAFF. The CDR3 DNA sequence: TGTGCCAGCAGCCAAGGCGACAGCCAAGACGTTTCGAGAGCTTTCTTT.

The sample holds one count of this clone. The chain uses TRBV25-1 and TRBJ1-1, with 12 bases identical to TRBD1. With 4 bases clipped from V and 4 bases from J, the junction kept 13 bases outside the gene matches. The CDR3 runs to 18 residues. Per the germline V gene, CDR1 is MGHDK and CDR2 is SYGVNS. Here the CDR3 DNA reads TGTGCCAGCAGTGTCAAGGGGGGGACAGGGGGCACGGGCACTGAAGCTTTCTTT. Amino acids: CASSVKGGTGGTGTEAFF.

The chain combines TRBV29-1 with TRBJ1-1; possible D gene TRBD1, 5 bases. CDR3 size: 13 residues. Germline loops: CDR1 SQVTM, CDR2 ANQGSEA. Trimming removed 3 bases from V and 3 bases from J, with 11 bases in between. DNA of the CDR3: TGCAGCGTTGAGGGGGTGGGGGACACTGAAGCTTTCTTT. Translation gives CSVEGVGDTEAFF.

Turning to this clone: Within the sample, other DNA sequences also encode this same CDR3. V gene TRBV28 combines with J gene TRBJ1-5; D not certain. In germline, CDR1 is MDHEN, CDR2 SYDVKM. Trimming pared 4 bases from V and 2 bases from J, leaving 9 bases between. This CDR3 has 14 amino acids. The CDR3 DNA is TGTGCCAGCAGTTCCCCTGGGGGCAATCAGCCCCAGCATTTT. Protein: CASSSPGGNQPQHF.

The chain carries TRBV7-6 and TRBJ1-2; 8 bases are a match to TRBD1. The length of the CDR3 is 17 residues. Germline loops: CDR1 SGHVS, CDR2 FNYEAQ. The V gene end was trimmed by 4 bases and the J gene end by 4 bases; junction bases not matched to a gene: 14. The CDR3 is CASSSSDRGGLSYGYTF. The CDR3 coding sequence is TGTGCCAGCAGCTCTTCCGACAGGGGAGGGCTCAGCTATGGCTACACCTTC.

The V call is TRBV27, the J call TRBJ2-3, with a tentative D call TRBD1 (5 bases). The CDR3 loop spans 18 amino acids. V gave up 4 bases and J gave up 6 bases, with 26 bases separating them. The germline gives CDR1 MNHEY, CDR2 SMNVEV (reference sequence). As DNA, the CDR3 is TGTGCCAGCAGTTGGGGCCAGGGAACGAGACCTTCTCTTGATACGCAGTATTTT. This gives the protein CASSWGQGTRPSLDTQYF.

J is TRBJ2-1 and V is TRBV28; D may be TRBD2 (6 bases). Trimming cost V 4 bases and J 15 bases, with 22 bases left between them. Germline CDR1 and CDR2: MDHEN and SYDVKM. There are 14 residues in the CDR3. The DNA for the CDR3 is TGTGCCAGCAGTTCTACGGGGGACTCCCAAGTTACGTTCTTC. This sequence encodes CASSSTGDSQVTFF.

The chain links TRBV5-1 to TRBJ2-3; 7 bases align to TRBD1. CDR3 length: 16 amino acids. Germline V gene lookup returns CDR1 SGHRS and CDR2 YFSETQ. The V gene end was trimmed by 4 bases and the J gene end by 4 bases; junction bases not matched to a gene: 12. The CDR3 sequence: CASSPGRDSWSDTQYF. In nucleotides, the CDR3 is TGCGCCAGCAGCCCTGGCCGGGACAGTTGGTCAGATACGCAGTATTTT.

A note on this clone: At the DNA level, this CDR3 is encoded by other sequences in the same sample as well. V usage is TRBV29-1 and J usage is TRBJ2-7; D gene unclear. CDR1 is SQVTM, CDR2 ANQGSEA, per germline. This CDR3 comprises 12 residues. V lost 5 bases and J 1 base, leaving 9 bases between the germline ends. The CDR3 region is CSVRTGSYEQYF. The CDR3 coding sequence is TGCAGCGTTCGGACGGGTTCCTACGAGCAGTACTTC.

This clone was counted between two and nine times. CDR3: CASSSGLEQFF. CDR3 nucleotides: TGTGCCAGCAGTTCCGGACTGGAGCAGTTCTTC. The rearrangement joins TRBV27 to TRBJ2-1, with D possibly matching TRBD2 (5 bases). This CDR3 is 11 amino acids long. Germline-derived CDR1 and CDR2 are MNHEY and SMNVEV (reference sequence). The V gene lost 4 bases and the J gene lost 10 bases, with 8 bases spanning the gap.

The CDR3 region is CASIFQGSSGTEAFF. CDR3 nucleotides: TGTGCCAGTATTTTTCAGGGTTCATCGGGGACTGAAGCTTTCTTT. The V and J genes are TRBV19 and TRBJ1-1; TRBD1 is a possible D gene (5 bases). Germline V gives CDR1 LNHDA, CDR2 SQIVND (reference sequence). The CDR3 contains 15 residues. V lost 7 bases to trimming and J lost 5 bases, with 20 bases between them.

CDR3 in amino acids: CASSLSNGYEQYF. The CDR3 DNA follows: TGTGCCAGCAGCTTATCTAACGGCTACGAGCAGTACTTC. The chain combines TRBV7-7 with TRBJ2-7; no clear D. The CDR3 spans 13 residues. V was shortened by 2 bases and J by 3 bases, with 8 bases between the two germline ends. The V gene's germline CDR1 is SSHAT and CDR2 FNYEAQ (reference sequence).

The V and J genes are TRBV6-5 and TRBJ2-3; D unresolved. V gave up 3 bases and J gave up 1 base, with 5 bases separating them. CDR1 is MNHEY, CDR2 SVGAGI, per germline. CDR3 length: 13 amino acids. The chain's CDR3 is CASSYLGTDTQYF. CDR3 nucleotide sequence: TGTGCCAGCAGTTATTTAGGCACAGATACGCAGTATTTT.

The chain combines TRBV29-1 with TRBJ1-1, with a weak D call TRBD1 (5 bases). Trimming took 1 base from V and 1 from J, leaving 13 bases between them. The CDR3 runs to 15 residues. Germline lookup yields CDR1 SQVTM and CDR2 ANQGSEA. CDR3 in amino acids: CSVEGLYGANTEAFF. CDR3 bases: TGCAGCGTTGAAGGGCTGTACGGGGCGAACACTGAAGCTTTCTTT.

CDR3 protein: CASRLSGSEYEQYF. The CDR3 DNA reads as TGCGCCAGCAGACTTAGCGGGAGCGAATACGAGCAGTACTTC. V and J are TRBV5-1 and TRBJ2-7, with TRBD2 identical over 9 bases. The V and J ends lost 5 bases and 4 bases, in that order; junction bases with no gene match: 7. Germline V gives CDR1 SGHRS, CDR2 YFSETQ. CDR3 size: 14 residues.

The chain joins TRBV13 to TRBJ2-2; TRBD2 might be the D (5 bases). CDR1 and CDR2 (germline): PRHDT, FYEKMQ (reference sequence). V was trimmed by 5 bases and J by 6 bases, leaving 19 bases between them. CDR3 length: 16 amino acids. This CDR3 reads CASSPRAGTLPGELFF. CDR3 DNA: TGTGCCAGCAGCCCACGGGCGGGCACGCTCCCCGGGGAGCTGTTTTTT.

The chain has TRBV5-8 and TRBJ1-4; a weak D match, TRBD1 (6 bases). V gave up 4 bases and J gave up 4 bases, with 11 bases separating them. This CDR3 is 14 amino acids long. Germline CDR1 and CDR2: SGHTS and YDEGEE. CDR3 sequence: CASSGGTHNEKLFF. CDR3 in DNA: TGTGCCAGCAGCGGCGGGACACATAATGAAAAACTGTTTTTT.

This clone was observed a few times. The gene calls are TRBV11-2 and TRBJ2-7, with D perhaps TRBD2 (6 bases). Germline CDR1 SGHAT, CDR2 FQNNGV. This CDR3 region has 14 residues. The V and J ends lost 3 bases and 4 bases respectively, with 13 bases between them. This CDR3 reads CASSFGGETYEQYF. As DNA, the CDR3 is TGTGCCAGCAGCTTTGGAGGGGAAACTTACGAGCAGTACTTC.

This chain uses TRBV11-3 with TRBJ2-4; a weak D match, TRBD1 (6 bases). CDR1 is SGHNT, CDR2 YENEEA, per germline. Trimming took off 5 bases at V and 6 bases at J, with 11 bases between the two ends. This CDR3 has 13 residues. CDR3 region: CASSITQGNIQYF. CDR3 sequence (DNA): TGTGCCAGCAGCATAACACAGGGAAACATTCAGTACTTC. The complete variable domain, with remaining parts taken from reference TRBV11-3 and TRBJ2-4, reads EAGVVQSPRYKIIEKKQPVAFWCNPISGHNTLYWYLQNLGQGPELLIRYENEEAVDDSQLPKDRFSAERLKGVDSTLKIQPAELGDSAVYLCASSITQGNIQYFGAGTRLSVL.

This chain connects TRBV5-5 to TRBJ2-7, with no clear D. There are 15 residues in the CDR3. The germline V gene has CDR1 SGHKS and CDR2 YYEKEE (reference sequence). The ends were cut back, 4 bases at V and 4 bases at J, with 18 bases in the middle. The CDR3 DNA sequence: TGTGCCAGCAGCCCCATCTCCGGGCCTTTTTACGAGCAGTACTTC. Translated: CASSPISGPFYEQYF.

This chain joins TRBV5-5 and TRBJ2-7; 8 nucleotides agree with TRBD1. The V segment lost 4 bases and the J segment 2 bases; nucleotides outside the gene matches: 8. Germline V gives CDR1 SGHKS, CDR2 YYEKEE (reference sequence). This CDR3 has 15 residues. In DNA, the CDR3 is TGTGCCAGCAGCCCCCCAGGGGGCAGGACCTACGAGCAGTACTTC. As protein: CASSPPGGRTYEQYF.

The gene calls are TRBV4-2 and TRBJ2-1; a possible D gene is TRBD2 (6 bases). This CDR3 is built from 15 residues. Trimming took 4 bases from V and 4 from J, leaving 14 bases between them. Looked up from germline, CDR1 is LGHNA and CDR2 is YNFKEQ. CDR3 nucleotide sequence: TGTGCCAGCAGCCTATATCTAGCGCAATACAATGAGCAGTTCTTC. Translation gives CASSLYLAQYNEQFF.

The rearrangement uses TRBV6-5 and TRBJ2-5; 8 bases are shared with TRBD1. This CDR3 is 15 amino acids long. CDR1 is MNHEY, CDR2 SVGAGI, per germline. J gave up 5 bases and V 2 bases, and 7 bases lay outside the gene matches. As DNA, the CDR3 is TGTGCCAGCAGTTACCACAGGGGGACGGTGGAGACCCAGTACTTC. Amino acid sequence: CASSYHRGTVETQYF.

The V and J genes are TRBV15 and TRBJ1-2; D unresolved. The CDR3 has 15 residues. The germline gives CDR1 LNHNV, CDR2 YYDKDF (reference sequence). The germline V and J ends were trimmed by 0 bases and 8 bases, with 16 bases remaining between them. The DNA for the CDR3 is TGTGCCACCAGCAGAGACCTCCCGACGGGTCAGGGCTACACCTTC. Its translation is CATSRDLPTGQGYTF.

The V and J genes are TRBV10-3 and TRBJ1-1; TRBD1 matches at 9 bases. The ends lost 6 bases at V and 5 bases at J; junction bases unmatched: 4. The CDR3 sequence is 13 residues long. Germline V gene data show CDR1 as ENHRY and CDR2 as SYGVKD. DNA of the CDR3: TGTGCCATCAGGACAGGGGGATGGACTGAAGCTTTCTTT. Its protein is CAIRTGGWTEAFF.

The V call is TRBV27, the J call TRBJ2-7, with TRBD2 matching 7 bases. CDR3 length: 15 residues. V shed 6 bases, J shed 3 bases, and the junction held 11 bases outside the gene matches. The germline V gene has CDR1 MNHEY and CDR2 SMNVEV (reference sequence). The CDR3: CASSTWEGISYEQYF. CDR3 bases: TGTGCCAGCAGCACCTGGGAGGGAATCAGCTACGAGCAGTACTTC.

V gene TRBV10-3 combines with J gene TRBJ2-7, with TRBD2 as a possible D gene (6 bases). CDR3 length equals 14 residues. Trimming removed 6 bases from V and 3 bases from J, with 15 bases in between. Germline CDR1 and CDR2: ENHRY and SYGVKD. The CDR3 loop is CAIREGLDVYEQYF. The CDR3 DNA follows: TGTGCCATCAGGGAGGGACTCGACGTCTACGAGCAGTACTTC.

This clone came up once. This chain uses TRBV19 with TRBJ2-1; D call uncertain. This CDR3 contains 15 residues. CDR1 is LNHDA, CDR2 SQIVND, per germline (reference sequence). Trimming removed 6 bases at V and 0 bases at J, with 12 bases between. For the CDR3, the DNA is TGTGCCAGTAGCCTCATGGTAAGCTCCTACAATGAGCAGTTCTTC. Translated, it gives CASSLMVSSYNEQFF.

This clone was observed at least ten times. This rearrangement joins TRBV7-2 to TRBJ2-5; D possibly corresponds to TRBD2 (5 bases). V was cut by 10 bases and J by 1 base, with 13 bases left in between. CDR1 SGHTA and CDR2 FQGNSA come from the germline V gene. The CDR3 covers 13 residues. CDR3 amino acids: CATSDWLQETQYF. In DNA form, the CDR3 reads TGTGCCACCTCGGACTGGCTCCAAGAGACCCAGTACTTC.